This T cell receptor (beta chain) emerged from a study of CD8 T cells in Susac syndrome. Broader study findings: Only a relatively small number of individuals were included in the TCR sequencing and HLA analysis.

The V gene's germline CDR1 is MDHEN and CDR2 SYDVKM. Trimming removed 3 bases from V and 3 bases from J, with 14 bases in between. CDR3 length: 15 amino acids. Turning to this clonotype: Antigen unknown.

Multiple sclerosis controls were treatment-naive patients with stable or active relapsing-remitting disease. cDNA came from around 0.5 to 1 ug RNA primed by random hexamers. TCR beta CDR3 was amplified by immunoSEQ covering 54 Vbeta and 13 Jbeta. TCRdb redid the calling of the immunoSEQ multiplex PCR reads with MiXCR, one entry per CDR3 protein. The repertoire holds about 440,000 distinct CDR3 sequences, with around 83% as singletons. The clonotype was recovered from a human donor with multiple sclerosis. V usage is TRBV28 and J usage is TRBJ2-5, with D uncertain. Sequencing was performed on CD8+ T cells from PBMCs. This CDR3 reads CASSFWLRPKETQYF. The CDR3 bases are TGTGCCAGCAGTTTCTGGTTGAGACCGAAAGAGACCCAGTACTTC.